This T cell receptor beta chain emerged from a study of blood T cell repertoires in COVID-19 (dated by TCRdb to the early 2020s). A note on the overall study: Samples covering the acute and convalescent phases of COVID-19 were provided by collaborators in the United States, Italy and Spain. Samples were obtained from the ongoing ImmuneRACE study (first 160 participants) and from roughly 1,300 subjects provided by 6 global collaborators. Where available, HLA class I and class II types were obtained from metadata supplied by the sample provider rather than from assay-based typing. The sample metadata nearly always contained a de-identified subject ID, COVID-19 status, age in years and sex. The prospective study material was composed of cDNA or gDNA derived from T cells, B-cell-depleted T cells, or PBMCs. The repertoires were made available in a free public database intended to serve as a resource for research on the immune response to SARS-CoV-2. Deeply sampled blood TCRbeta repertoires from subjects exposed to, actively infected with, or recovered from COVID-19 were included in the dataset. What the work shows at the level of the full study, not this receptor alone: The quantity of clinical and demographic metadata differed by source and by participant and was supplied without curation.

The immunoSEQ Assay, a bias-controlled multiplex PCR, was used to amplify TCRbeta CDR3 regions from genomic DNA. The study's processing was this. Nucleated cell counts per sample were estimated from amplification of reference gene primers within the assay. To quantify the absolute abundance of each unique TCRbeta CDR3 rearrangement, sequence reads were collapsed and filtered. For each sample, productive Simpson clonality was calculated as the square root of Simpson's diversity index across productive rearrangements. TCRdb provides this immuneACCESS table in a form limited to in-frame rearrangements. Some clones are lacking; in checked studies, under half of them reflect an unresolved V gene, and why the rest are absent is not known. V and J calls and clone size are given by that table; D and trimming were obtained from the DNA. In this sample the table shows around 38,000 clones, about 87% of which occur a single time. The ten largest clones take up over 55% of the sample.

The collaborating institutions used their own protocols to collect whole blood in K2EDTA tubes. For TCRbeta analysis, collaborators shipped samples as frozen whole blood, isolated PBMCs, or DNA extracted from either of those sample types. This clone was counted a few times. Its antigen is currently not known. No clone much larger than this one lies a single base away; base qualities are absent. The receptor was isolated from a man in his 70s with acute or convalescent COVID-19. The sequenced material came from peripheral blood.

The CDR3 corresponds to CASSQGWGERSGNTIYF. The bases are TGCGCCAGCAGCCAGGGTTGGGGGGAACGCTCTGGAAACACCATATATTTT. The receptor chain draws on TRBV4-1 and TRBJ1-3; the D segment could be TRBD1, given 5 matching bases. V is reduced by 3 bases and J by 0 bases, leaving a spacing of 15 bases between them. The CDR3 starts with the cysteine, ends with the phenylalanine, and has 17 residues. The CDR3 DNA has 51 bases and is translated from base 1. CDR1 MGHRA and CDR2 YSYEKL were looked up in the germline V gene.